Listed below are T cell receptor beta chains from one sample, sequenced in a study of T cells after yellow fever vaccination. TCRdb passed the 5' RACE reads through MiXCR, listing each CDR3 protein once. The data contain around 500,000 distinct CDR3 sequences, 20% to 25% of them singletons. The sample consisted of PBMCs, taken less than 25 days after the first yellow fever vaccination. All receptors come from a man younger than 30 who received the YFV17D yellow fever vaccine. Each CDR3 is given without its conserved first and last residue. The order of the fields is CDR3 protein, J gene, V gene.

CDR3aa: AWDRRNSEAF; j_gene: TRBJ1-1; v_gene: TRBV30
CDR3aa: ATSLDRSGAKNIQY; j_gene: TRBJ2-4; v_gene: TRBV15
CDR3aa: ASSPGQGPLRNTGELF; j_gene: TRBJ2-2; v_gene: TRBV5-1
CDR3aa: ASSERGSRTLTGELF; j_gene: TRBJ2-2; v_gene: TRBV2
CDR3aa: ATSDSTNFTPDTQY; j_gene: TRBJ2-3; v_gene: TRBV24-1
CDR3aa: ASSGQTGIGEQF; j_gene: TRBJ2-1; v_gene: TRBV6-4
CDR3aa: ASSFSLAGSMNTEAF; j_gene: TRBJ1-1; v_gene: TRBV5-1
CDR3aa: SALSPGRNTIY; j_gene: TRBJ1-3; v_gene: TRBV29-1
CDR3aa: ASSQRPDEKLF; j_gene: TRBJ1-4; v_gene: TRBV4-1
CDR3aa: ASSVPPRGGAEQY; j_gene: TRBJ2-7; v_gene: TRBV9
CDR3aa: ASSFLPTDQPQH; j_gene: TRBJ1-5; v_gene: TRBV5-1
CDR3aa: ASSYSISAGSTQPQH; j_gene: TRBJ1-5; v_gene: TRBV6-5
CDR3aa: ASRLAATGASYNEQF; j_gene: TRBJ2-1; v_gene: TRBV5-1
CDR3aa: SAREGRNTQY; j_gene: TRBJ2-3; v_gene: TRBV20-1
CDR3aa: ASSPVDRDSGEQY; j_gene: TRBJ2-7; v_gene: TRBV19
CDR3aa: ASSRTDRGPYGYT; j_gene: TRBJ1-2; v_gene: TRBV27
CDR3aa: ASSPGRTGNTIY; j_gene: TRBJ1-3; v_gene: TRBV19
CDR3aa: ASSEGGAGGAQPQH; j_gene: TRBJ1-5; v_gene: TRBV7-8
CDR3aa: SAIGQGRNTIY; j_gene: TRBJ1-3; v_gene: TRBV20-1
CDR3aa: ATTDRGSYEQY; j_gene: TRBJ2-7; v_gene: TRBV15